The 29 T cell receptor beta chains in this list originate from one sample, sequenced in a study of PD-L1 blockade in urothelial cancer. Stated time point: pretreatment peripheral blood. Assay: immunoSEQ multiplex PCR; the TCRdb copy retains only in-frame clones and omits some. The sample has around 130,000 clones, roughly 83% seen once. The sample here was PBMCs, taken around atezolizumab (anti-PD-L1) treatment. The origin of the receptors is a man aged 50 or older with urothelial cancer.

V gene TRBV11-2 combines with J gene TRBJ2-7, with 8 bases that match TRBD2. CDR1 is SGHAT and CDR2 is FQNNGV in the germline V gene. With V trimmed by 3 bases and J by 6 bases, 10 bases remained unmatched. CDR3 length equals 15 residues. The CDR3 sequence: CASSLGGRQYGEQYF. CDR3 DNA: TGTGCCAGCAGCTTGGGCGGGAGGCAGTACGGCGAGCAGTACTTC. The full variable domain, with the rest looked up from reference TRBV11-2 and TRBJ2-7, is EAGVAQSPRYKIIEKRQSVAFWCNPISGHATLYWYQQILGQGPKLLIQFQNNGVVDDSQLPKDRFSAERLKGVDSTLKIQPAKLEDSAVYLCASSLGGRQYGEQYFGPGTRLTVT.

The chain recombines TRBV4-1 with TRBJ1-2; TRBD1 matches 7 bases. CDR1 and CDR2 (germline): MGHRA, YSYEKL. The CDR3 is 14 residues long. With V trimmed by 0 bases and J by 7 bases, 5 bases remained unmatched. Written as DNA, the CDR3 is TGCGCCAGCAGCCAAGATCTTTCAGGGGGTGGCTACACCTTC. Translating gives CASSQDLSGGGYTF.

V is TRBV19 and J is TRBJ1-2; D may be TRBD1 (6 bases). Between the trimmed V and J ends, which lost 1 base and 6 bases, there was a span of 12 bases. Germline CDR1 and CDR2: LNHDA and SQIVND (reference sequence). The CDR3 consists of 14 residues. Here the CDR3 reads CASSIVGTRDGYTF. CDR3 in DNA: TGTGCCAGTAGTATAGTCGGGACAAGGGATGGCTACACCTTC.

This chain connects TRBV6-5 to TRBJ2-2, with 7 bases aligning to TRBD1. CDR1 and CDR2 from the germline V gene are MNHEY and SVGAGI. The CDR3 has 14 amino acids. Germline trimming cut 6 bases from V and 2 bases from J; bases unmatched to any gene: 3. The CDR3 here is CASRRTGNTGELFF. The CDR3 coding sequence is TGTGCCAGCAGAAGGACAGGCAACACCGGGGAGCTGTTTTTT.

The V gene is TRBV5-1, the J gene TRBJ1-4; tentatively, D is TRBD1 (5 bases). This CDR3 is built from 14 residues. Deletions cut 5 bases from V and 6 bases from J, with 14 bases between. Germline lookup yields CDR1 SGHRS and CDR2 YFSETQ. CDR3: CASRARVSDEKLFF. The DNA of the CDR3 is TGCGCCAGCAGGGCCAGGGTATCGGATGAAAAACTGTTTTTT.

This clone was recorded only once. V is TRBV7-9 and J is TRBJ2-7, with 8 bases fitting TRBD2. This CDR3 is 17 amino acids long. The V and J ends lost 2 bases and 3 bases, in that order; junction bases with no gene match: 12. Per the germline V gene, CDR1 is SEHNR and CDR2 is FQNEAQ (reference sequence). Here the CDR3 reads CASSLIYSGEPYYEQYF. In DNA, the CDR3 is TGTGCCAGCAGCTTAATTTATAGCGGGGAACCCTACTACGAGCAGTACTTC.

The V and J genes are TRBV5-1 and TRBJ2-3; D is perhaps TRBD1 (5 bases). Germline V gene sequence: CDR1 SGHRS, CDR2 YFSETQ. Trimming stripped 4 bases from V and 1 base from J, with 10 bases between. This CDR3 comprises 14 residues. This chain's CDR3 is CASSETEGTDTQYF. The DNA for the CDR3 is TGCGCCAGCAGCGAGACAGAGGGCACAGATACGCAGTATTTT. Drawing the rest from reference TRBV5-1 and TRBJ2-3, the complete variable domain is KAGVTQTPRYLIKTRGQQVTLSCSPISGHRSVSWYQQTPGQGLQFLFEYFSETQRNKGNFPGRFSGRQFSNSRSEMNVSTLELGDSALYLCASSETEGTDTQYFGPGTRLTVL.

The chain couples TRBV4-1 to TRBJ2-5; 13 bases align to TRBD2. With 0 bases clipped from V and 1 base from J, the junction kept 5 bases outside the gene matches. CDR3 length: 18 residues. Germline CDR1 is MGHRA and CDR2 is YSYEKL. The CDR3 DNA is TGCGCCAGCAGCCAAGACCAACTAGCGGGAGGGTTCCAAGAGACCCAGTACTTC. Translated, it gives CASSQDQLAGGFQETQYF.

The DNA for the CDR3 is TGCGCCAGCAGCTTGGTGGGAGGGAGGAATGAAGCTTTCTTT. Translated: CASSLVGGRNEAFF. This chain links TRBV5-1 with TRBJ1-1; no definite D call. The CDR3 totals 14 residues. Germline V gives CDR1 SGHRS, CDR2 YFSETQ. V lost 0 bases and J lost 7, with 13 bases in between.

The chain has TRBV5-6 and TRBJ1-1, with D possibly TRBD1 on 5 matching bases. Germline values: CDR1 SGHDT, CDR2 YYEEEE. The ends were cut back, 2 bases at V and 1 base at J, with 6 bases in the middle. This CDR3 comprises 13 residues. The CDR3 coding sequence is TGTGCCAGCAGCTTTGACAGGAACACTGAAGCTTTCTTT. Its translation: CASSFDRNTEAFF.

This chain connects TRBV18 to TRBJ2-4, with D maybe TRBD2 (7 bases). The V end was cut by 3 bases, the J end by 3 bases, with 15 bases between. This CDR3 has 16 residues. CDR1 and CDR2 from the germline V gene are KGHSH and LQKENI. The CDR3 DNA reads TGTGCCAGCTCACCCTCTAGCGGAGGGGGCAAAAACATTCAGTACTTC. Translation: CASSPSSGGGKNIQYF.

The chain combines TRBV30 with TRBJ1-4, with no clear D. The CDR3 runs 14 residues. V lost 5 bases and J lost 8, with 18 bases in between. Germline loops: CDR1 GTSNPN, CDR2 SVGIG (reference sequence). In nucleotides, the CDR3 is TGTGCCTGGGGAACCGGACCTCCGGGGGAAAAACTGTTTTTT. Its protein is CAWGTGPPGEKLFF.

This chain connects TRBV30 to TRBJ1-2; TRBD1 matches at 7 bases. Germline CDR1 reads GTSNPN; CDR2 reads SVGIG (reference sequence). Losses at the gene ends were 1 base for V and 8 bases for J; bases not matched to a gene: 10. The CDR3 contains 14 residues. This CDR3 reads CAWSGRTGAKGYTF. DNA of the CDR3: TGTGCCTGGAGTGGACGAACAGGGGCGAAGGGCTACACCTTC.

A note on this clone: The sample carries other DNA sequences with the same CDR3. The chain is built from TRBV19 and TRBJ2-7, with TRBD1 identical over 9 bases. This CDR3 spans 14 amino acids. The V gene's germline CDR1 is LNHDA and CDR2 SQIVND (reference sequence). The trim removed 5 bases at V and 2 bases at J, leaving 4 bases unmatched. As DNA, the CDR3 is TGTGCCAGTAGTGTTGGACAGGGGCCCTACGAGCAGTACTTC. Its protein is CASSVGQGPYEQYF.

Details on this clone: A read error may account for a junction end that differs from germline. The CDR3 reads CLSAGAYNEQFF. The CDR3 region has the DNA TGCTTATCAGCGGGAGCCTACAATGAGCAGTTCTTC. This rearrangement joins TRBV28 to TRBJ2-1; 8 bases line up with TRBD2. CDR1 is MDHEN, CDR2 SYDVKM, per germline. The CDR3 is made up of 12 amino acids.

V and J are TRBV5-4 and TRBJ2-1, with 9 bases fitting TRBD2. CDR1 and CDR2 from the germline V gene are SGHNT and YYREEE (reference sequence). CDR3 size: 15 residues. V shed 4 bases and J 2 bases; nucleotides not matched to a gene: 4. In nucleotides, the CDR3 is TGTGCCAGCAGCCTACAGCGGGGGGCCTACAATGAGCAGTTCTTC. This translates into CASSLQRGAYNEQFF.

This clone was picked up a small number of times. The chain couples TRBV2 to TRBJ1-4; 7 nucleotides align to TRBD1. There are 15 residues in the CDR3. V shed 1 base and J 8 bases; nucleotides not matched to a gene: 7. The germline CDR1 and CDR2 sequences are SNHLY and FYNNEI. The CDR3 loop is CASSEGTGATEKLFF. CDR3 in DNA: TGTGCCAGCAGTGAAGGTACAGGGGCGACGGAAAAACTGTTTTTT.

The chain joins TRBV15 to TRBJ2-1, with 12 bases identical to TRBD2. CDR1 and CDR2 (germline): LNHNV, YYDKDF (reference sequence). V was clipped by 5 bases and J by 1 base; unmatched bases: 6. The length of the CDR3 is 17 residues. The CDR3 spells CATSPSGRGFSYNEQFF. CDR3 DNA sequence: TGTGCCACCAGCCCTAGCGGGAGGGGCTTTTCCTACAATGAGCAGTTCTTC.

The table lists this clone with a count of one. Other DNA sequences in the sample encode the same CDR3. The chain has TRBV7-9 and TRBJ1-1; 7 bases match TRBD1. Germline CDR1 is SEHNR and CDR2 is FQNEAQ (reference sequence). The CDR3 loop spans 14 amino acids. Trimming took 5 bases from V and 1 from J; bases not matched to a gene: 4. DNA of the CDR3: TGTGCCAGCAGCCTCGGGACAGCGAACACTGAAGCTTTCTTT. It encodes CASSLGTANTEAFF.

V gene TRBV28 combines with J gene TRBJ2-7; 11 nucleotides agree with TRBD2. The trim removed 4 bases at V and 7 bases at J, leaving 6 bases unmatched. The CDR3 has 14 amino acids. The germline CDR1 and CDR2 sequences are MDHEN and SYDVKM. CDR3: CASSYSGRAYEQYF. The CDR3 DNA sequence: TGTGCCAGCAGTTATAGCGGGAGGGCTTATGAGCAGTACTTC. Full variable domain (missing parts from reference TRBV28 and TRBJ2-7): DVKVTQSSRYLVKRTGEKVFLECVQDMDHENMFWYRQDPGLGLRLIYFSYDVKMKEKGDIPEGYSVSREKKERFSLILESASTNQTSMYLCASSYSGRAYEQYFGPGTRLTVT.

The V and J genes are TRBV29-1 and TRBJ2-7; the D gene is possibly TRBD2 (5 bases). From germline, CDR1 is SQVTM and CDR2 ANQGSEA. The germline V and J ends were trimmed by 2 bases and 6 bases, with 11 bases remaining between them. This CDR3 comprises 12 residues. As DNA, the CDR3 is TGCAGCGTTGAATTTAGCGACTCCGAGCAGTACTTC. It specifies CSVEFSDSEQYF.

V is TRBV18 and J is TRBJ2-1; D perhaps matches TRBD1 (7 bases). CDR1 is KGHSH, CDR2 LQKENI, per germline. Trimming cost V 2 bases and J 0 bases, with 11 bases left between them. The CDR3 loop spans 16 amino acids. The CDR3, as DNA: TGTGCCAGCTCACCAGGGCGGGACAGCTCCTACAATGAGCAGTTCTTC. Translation: CASSPGRDSSYNEQFF.

This chain connects TRBV7-9 to TRBJ2-1; 15 nucleotides line up with TRBD2. The V segment lost 11 bases and the J segment 7 bases; nucleotides outside the gene matches: 15. In germline, CDR1 is SEHNR, CDR2 FQNEAQ (reference sequence). The CDR3 has 17 residues. The CDR3 bases are TGTGCCGGCCACTCCGGACTAGCGGGAGGGCCGGAGAATGAGCAGTTCTTC. It yields the protein CAGHSGLAGGPENEQFF.

The genes are TRBV4-2 and TRBJ2-5; 12 positions agree with TRBD2. Trimming took 3 bases from V and 5 from J; bases not matched to a gene: 19. This CDR3 has 20 residues. CDR1 and CDR2 from the germline V gene are LGHNA and YNFKEQ. CDR3 DNA sequence: TGTGCCAGCAGCCACGCAGGGGGGGTAGGACTAGCGGGATCTGGGGAGACCCAGTACTTC. Translating it yields CASSHAGGVGLAGSGETQYF.

J is TRBJ2-3 and V is TRBV6-1; 10 nucleotides agree with TRBD2. The CDR3 totals 15 residues. J was trimmed by 4 bases and V by 3 bases; bases with no gene match: 4. Germline loops: CDR1 MNHNS, CDR2 SASEGT. CDR3 protein: CASSDERGGSDTQYF. In nucleotides, the CDR3 is TGTGCCAGCAGTGATGAGCGGGGGGGATCAGATACGCAGTATTTT.

The rearrangement uses TRBV30 and TRBJ1-1; the D gene is possibly TRBD1 (6 bases). V was pared by 4 bases and J by 10 bases, with 25 bases between. Germline-derived CDR1 and CDR2 are GTSNPN and SVGIG (reference sequence). CDR3 length equals 15 residues. DNA of the CDR3: TGTGCCTGGACCCCCCTAGGGGGGGAGGCTGTTGGAGCTTTCTTT. Protein sequence: CAWTPLGGEAVGAFF.

The chain has TRBV11-3 and TRBJ2-3; D might be TRBD2 (5 bases). Germline-derived CDR1 and CDR2 are SGHNT and YENEEA. V gave up 1 base and J gave up 6 bases, with 14 bases separating them. The CDR3 consists of 15 residues. DNA of the CDR3: TGTGCCAGCAGCTTAGTAGCCGGGTCGGGGGATACGCAGTATTTT. Residues: CASSLVAGSGDTQYF. The variable domain in full, completed from reference TRBV11-3 and TRBJ2-3, reads EAGVVQSPRYKIIEKKQPVAFWCNPISGHNTLYWYLQNLGQGPELLIRYENEEAVDDSQLPKDRFSAERLKGVDSTLKIQPAELGDSAVYLCASSLVAGSGDTQYFGPGTRLTVL.

The chain recombines TRBV7-9 with TRBJ2-3; 7 bases line up with TRBD1. Per germline, CDR1 SEHNR and CDR2 FQNEAQ (reference sequence). The CDR3 totals 16 residues. V dropped 5 bases and J dropped 2; count of bases not matched to a gene: 10. The CDR3 loop is CASSLRTGPNTDTQYF. In DNA form, the CDR3 reads TGTGCCAGCAGCCTCAGGACAGGTCCGAACACAGATACGCAGTATTTT.

The chain recombines TRBV7-9 with TRBJ2-7; D might be TRBD1 (6 bases). Germline V CDR1 and CDR2: SEHNR, FQNEAQ (reference sequence). The V end was cut by 1 base, the J end by 5 bases, with 9 bases between. This CDR3 comprises 13 residues. CDR3 nucleotide sequence: TGTGCCAGCAGCTTAGACAGGGACGACGAGCAGTACTTC. The encoded protein is CASSLDRDDEQYF.